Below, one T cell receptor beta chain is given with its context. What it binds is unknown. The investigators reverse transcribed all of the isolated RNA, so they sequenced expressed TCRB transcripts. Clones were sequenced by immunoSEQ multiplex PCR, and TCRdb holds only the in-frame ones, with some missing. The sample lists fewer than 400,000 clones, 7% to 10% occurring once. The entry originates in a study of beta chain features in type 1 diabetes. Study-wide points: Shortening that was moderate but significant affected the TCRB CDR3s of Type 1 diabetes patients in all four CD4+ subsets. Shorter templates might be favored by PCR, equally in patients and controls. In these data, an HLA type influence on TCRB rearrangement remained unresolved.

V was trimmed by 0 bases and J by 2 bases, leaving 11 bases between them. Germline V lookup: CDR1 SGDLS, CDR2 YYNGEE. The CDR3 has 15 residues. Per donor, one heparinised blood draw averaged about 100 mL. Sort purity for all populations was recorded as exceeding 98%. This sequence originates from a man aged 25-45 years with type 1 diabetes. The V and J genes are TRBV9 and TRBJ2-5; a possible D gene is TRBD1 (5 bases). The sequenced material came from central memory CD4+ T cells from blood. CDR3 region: CASSVASGQQETQYF. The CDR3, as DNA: TGTGCCAGCAGCGTAGCGTCAGGGCAACAAGAGACCCAGTACTTC.